The 24 T cell receptor beta chains in this list originate from one sample, sequenced in a study of regulatory T cells in long-lasting Graves disease. According to the study, TCR beta libraries were built with iRepertoire HTBI primers and CDR3-region Arm-PCR. TCRdb re-analysed the multiplex PCR reads in MiXCR, keeping a single row per CDR3 protein. The sample includes a few hundred thousand distinct CDR3 sequences, 20% of them seen just once. Time point indicated: newly diagnosed GD, antithyroid drugs for less than 3 months. Extracted PBMC RNA gave rise to the TCR library. This specimen consisted of peripheral blood mononuclear cells (PBMCs), obtained at new diagnosis, from a patient treated with antithyroid drugs. These receptors were collected from a female donor with Graves disease.

This clonotype has only a few counts. Just one base apart from a much larger clone, this may be a read error. The rearrangement uses TRBV5-1 and TRBJ1-4, with unresolved D. The CDR3 is made up of 16 amino acids. Germline assignment: CDR1 SGHRS and CDR2 YFSETQ. The DNA of the CDR3 is TGCGCCAGCAGCTTGGCTCAGGAAACCATTTCTGAAAAACTGGTTTTT. This gives the protein CASSLAQETISEKLVF. Drawing the rest from reference TRBV5-1 and TRBJ1-4, the complete variable domain is KAGVTQTPRYLIKTRGQQVTLSCSPISGHRSVSWYQQTPGQGLQFLFEYFSETQRNKGNFPGRFSGRQFSNSRSEMNVSTLELGDSALYLCASSLAQETISEKLVFGSGTQLSVL.

This clonotype occurred many times. The CDR3 here is CASSNLVSGTGISVEQYF. For the CDR3, the DNA is TGTGCCAGCTCAAACCTAGTTTCCGGGACAGGGATTTCGGTGGAGCAGTACTTC. The chain employs TRBV18 and TRBJ2-7; 9 bases agree with TRBD1. The germline V gene encodes CDR1 KGHSH and CDR2 LQKENI. J gave up 7 bases and V 5 bases, and 21 bases lay outside the gene matches. The CDR3 runs to 18 residues.

This clonotype was recorded a few times. This rearrangement joins TRBV9 to TRBJ2-1; D is possibly TRBD2 (6 bases). The CDR3 spans 14 residues. Germline assignment: CDR1 SGDLS and CDR2 YYNGEE. V lost 3 bases to trimming and J lost 8 bases, with 15 bases between them. The CDR3 loop is CASSEPGWGDEQFF. The CDR3 nucleotides read TGTGCCAGCAGCGAGCCCGGATGGGGGGATGAGCAGTTCTTC.

The chain links TRBV4-1 to TRBJ1-1; D gene unclear. The V gene lost 0 bases and the J gene lost 11 bases, with 16 bases spanning the gap. Germline V gene sequence: CDR1 MGHRA, CDR2 YSYEKL. The CDR3 covers 14 residues. CDR3 sequence: CASSQEINRPKAFF. CDR3 in DNA: TGCGCCAGCAGCCAAGAGATCAATCGCCCGAAGGCTTTCTTT.

There are a few counts of this clonotype. The chain joins TRBV20-1 to TRBJ1-1; D is perhaps TRBD1 (5 bases). Germline V gene lookup returns CDR1 DFQATT and CDR2 SNEGSKA (reference sequence). This CDR3 has 12 residues. Trimming left V 5 bases short and J 0 bases short, with 7 bases between. Written as DNA, the CDR3 is TGCAGTGCTGCCAGGGTGAACACTGAAGCTTTCTTT. This encodes CSAARVNTEAFF.

This clonotype was seen at least ten times. In nucleotides, the CDR3 is TGTGCCAGCAGCGCGGACAGGGGACCTTACAATGAGCAGTTCTTC. It encodes CASSADRGPYNEQFF. The rearrangement links TRBV3-1 to TRBJ2-1; 9 bases line up with TRBD1. V gave up 5 bases and J gave up 4 bases; unmatched junction bases: 6. The CDR3 length is 15 residues. In germline, CDR1 is LGHDT, CDR2 YNNKEL (reference sequence).

Ten or more counts support this clonotype. This chain connects TRBV6-1 to TRBJ2-5, with D hard to call. The ends were cut back, 5 bases at V and 4 bases at J, with 8 bases in the middle. CDR1 and CDR2 (germline): MNHNS, SASEGT. This CDR3 has 12 amino acids. Written as DNA, the CDR3 is TGTGCCAGCAGTCCTATTCGAGAGACCCAGTACTTC. This sequence encodes CASSPIRETQYF.

The chain has TRBV30 and TRBJ2-2, with TRBD2 matching 14 bases. Germline CDR1 reads GTSNPN; CDR2 reads SVGIG (reference sequence). The CDR3 extends over 15 amino acids. V lost 3 bases and J lost 9; bases outside the gene matches: 6. DNA for the CDR3: TGTGCCTGGAGAGAGGGACTAGCGGGAGTAAGGGAGCTGTTTTTT. It translates to CAWREGLAGVRELFF. Full variable domain (remainder filled in from reference TRBV30 and TRBJ2-2): SQTIHQWPATLVQPVGSPLSLECTVEGTSNPNLYWYRQAAGRGLQLLFYSVGIGQISSEVPQNLSASRPQDRQFILSSKKLLLSDSGFYLCAWREGLAGVRELFFGEGSRLTVL.

This clonotype was recorded many times. The chain couples TRBV6-5 to TRBJ2-1; possible D gene TRBD2, 5 bases. Germline CDR1 MNHEY, CDR2 SVGAGI. V lost 4 bases and J lost 5, with 12 bases in between. The CDR3 loop spans 14 amino acids. In DNA form, the CDR3 reads TGTGCCAGCAGTTTCCGGCTAGCCCACAATGAGCAGTTCTTC. Protein product: CASSFRLAHNEQFF.

V gene TRBV2 combines with J gene TRBJ2-7; 9 positions match TRBD1. CDR3 length equals 17 residues. V lost 3 bases to trimming and J lost 3 bases; unmatched junction nucleotides: 12. From germline, CDR1 is SNHLY and CDR2 FYNNEI. The CDR3 sequence: CASSEAVWDRAVYEQYF. The CDR3 DNA sequence: TGTGCCAGCAGTGAGGCTGTTTGGGACAGGGCGGTCTACGAGCAGTACTTC.

The rearrangement joins TRBV14 to TRBJ2-4; D is uncertain. Trimming left V 1 base short and J 8 bases short, with 6 bases between. The germline gives CDR1 SGHDN, CDR2 FVKESK. CDR3 length equals 12 residues. The CDR3 is CASSQGSHIQYF. As DNA, the CDR3 is TGTGCCAGCAGCCAAGGGAGCCACATTCAGTACTTC.

As to this clonotype: The junction shows a germline mismatch at one end, possibly a read error. The chain employs TRBV7-7 and TRBJ2-2; D is possibly TRBD2 (5 bases). This CDR3 contains 14 residues. The germline gives CDR1 SSHAT, CDR2 FNYEAQ (reference sequence). CDR3: CASSWELNTGELFF. The CDR3 nucleotides read TGTGCCAGCAGCTGGGAATTGAACACCGGGGAGCTGTTCTTT.

This clonotype appeared many times. The chain uses TRBV10-3 and TRBJ2-3, with 10 bases identical to TRBD2. Trimming cost V 11 bases and J 4 bases; bases outside gene matches: 12. The CDR3 is 15 amino acids. CDR1 is ENHRY and CDR2 is SYGVKD in the germline V gene. In nucleotides, the CDR3 is TGTGCCTCTGGGCAGCGGGAGGGCCCCGCAGATACGCAGTATTTT. Translation gives CASGQREGPADTQYF.

This clonotype has at least ten counts. The rearrangement joins TRBV13 to TRBJ2-7; maybe TRBD1 (5 bases). The CDR3 spans 13 residues. Deletions cut 2 bases from V and 7 bases from J, with 12 bases between. Germline CDR1 reads PRHDT; CDR2 reads FYEKMQ (reference sequence). The CDR3 spells CASSLLGEREQYF. CDR3 coding DNA: TGTGCCAGCAGCTTATTAGGGGAAAGGGAGCAGTACTTC.

This clonotype has ten or more counts. CDR3 nucleotides: TGTGCCAGCTCACCAGAACTAGCGGGAGCGGATACGCAGTATTTT. Translation gives CASSPELAGADTQYF. The gene calls are TRBV18 and TRBJ2-3; 11 bases are a match to TRBD2. The CDR3 runs 15 residues. The germline CDR1 and CDR2 sequences are KGHSH and LQKENI. V shed 2 bases and J 6 bases; nucleotides not matched to a gene: 4.

There are many counts of this clonotype. V and J are TRBV6-2 or TRBV6-3 and TRBJ2-1; tentative D call: TRBD1 (6 bases). Germline V gives CDR1 MNHEY, CDR2 SVGEGT. CDR3 length equals 13 residues. The V gene lost 8 bases and the J gene lost 7 bases, with 15 bases spanning the gap. CDR3 sequence: CASGKIQGNEQFF. The CDR3 DNA reads TGTGCCAGCGGAAAAATACAGGGTAATGAGCAGTTCTTC.

This clonotype was counted many times. V and J are TRBV7-3 and TRBJ2-1; D possibly uses TRBD1 or TRBD2 (6 bases each). V was clipped by 5 bases and J by 7 bases, with 21 bases between them. Germline CDR1 is SGHTA and CDR2 is FQGTGA. The CDR3 has 16 residues. The CDR3 sequence: CASSPTGRLAGNEQFF. CDR3 coding DNA: TGTGCCAGCAGCCCGACAGGACGACTGGCGGGGAATGAGCAGTTCTTC.

This clonotype has more than one count but fewer than ten. The chain combines TRBV20-1 with TRBJ1-5, with 8 bases matching TRBD1. J gave up 3 bases and V 6 bases, and 4 bases lay outside the gene matches. This CDR3 has 13 residues. The germline V gene encodes CDR1 DFQATT and CDR2 SNEGSKA (reference sequence). CDR3 sequence (DNA): TGCAGTGCAGCGACAGGGGACAATCAGCCCCAGCATTTT. This codes for CSAATGDNQPQHF.

This clonotype was observed a few times. The chain has TRBV4-3 and TRBJ2-1; D may be TRBD1 (6 bases). The CDR3 is 20 amino acids. CDR1 is LGHNA and CDR2 is YSLEER in the germline V gene. The ends were cut back, 0 bases at V and 1 base at J, with 22 bases in the middle. The CDR3 nucleotides are TGCGCCAGCAGCCAAGAGTCCACTTATTTTCAGGGGCGGTCCTACAATGAGCAGTTCTTC. Encoded protein: CASSQESTYFQGRSYNEQFF.

There are a few counts of this clonotype. A junction boundary mismatches the germline segment, possibly from a read error. The V and J genes are TRBV10-3 and TRBJ2-1, with D possibly matching TRBD1 (6 bases). CDR3 length: 12 amino acids. Germline V gene sequence: CDR1 ENHRY, CDR2 SYGVKD. CDR3 protein: CAISAQDRLQIF. The CDR3 DNA reads as TGTGCCATCAGTGCACAAGACAGGCTACAGATCTTC.

This clonotype has ten or more counts. CDR3 sequence: CASSSHRAVEQYF. The DNA for the CDR3 is TGTGCCAGCAGTTCCCATAGGGCCGTCGAGCAGTACTTC. The rearrangement joins TRBV27 to TRBJ2-7; D not resolved. There are 13 residues in the CDR3. V was clipped by 4 bases and J by 6 bases, with 13 bases between them. Looked up from germline, CDR1 is MNHEY and CDR2 is SMNVEV (reference sequence).

This clonotype came up many times. V gene TRBV7-2 combines with J gene TRBJ2-1, with a weak D call TRBD2 (6 bases). With 5 bases removed from V and 0 bases from J, the gap between germline ends came to 11 bases. The germline gives CDR1 SGHTA, CDR2 FQGNSA. The CDR3 spans 15 residues. The CDR3 nucleotides are TGTGCCAGCAGCCGGGACTTCGGCTCCTACAATGAGCAGTTCTTC. This encodes CASSRDFGSYNEQFF.

This clonotype was seen many times. The rearrangement joins TRBV10-3 to TRBJ1-2; possibly TRBD1 for D (5 bases). The CDR3 extends over 16 amino acids. CDR1 is ENHRY, CDR2 SYGVKD, per germline. V was shortened by 2 bases and J by 4 bases, with 17 bases between the two germline ends. Written as DNA, the CDR3 is TGTGCCATCAGTGAGCCCAACCGCCGGGGGGGCTATGGCTACACCTTC. It yields the protein CAISEPNRRGGYGYTF.

This chain links TRBV7-9 with TRBJ2-5, with 15 bases matching TRBD2. V trimming: 3 bases; J trimming: 3 bases; junction bases outside the gene matches: 5. CDR1 is SEHNR and CDR2 is FQNEAQ in the germline V gene (reference sequence). The CDR3 spans 17 residues. The CDR3 loop is CASSFFRTSGGEETQYF. The CDR3 DNA is TGTGCCAGCAGCTTCTTTCGGACTAGCGGGGGGGAAGAGACCCAGTACTTC. The whole variable domain, remainder taken from reference TRBV7-9 and TRBJ2-5, is DTGVSQNPRHKITKRGQNVTFRCDPISEHNRLYWYRQTLGQGPEFLTYFQNEAQLEKSRLLSDRFSAERPKGSFSTLEIQRTEQGDSAMYLCASSFFRTSGGEETQYFGPGTRLLVL.